The rows below give T cell receptor beta chains drawn from one sample of a study of early T cells in non-severe SARS-CoV-2 infection. TCRdb used MiXCR to reprocess the 5' RACE reads, holding one entry per CDR3 protein. The profile shows about 70,000 distinct CDR3 sequences, more than 14% of them singletons. This material consisted of whole blood, taken at baseline. The source is an adult who was a healthcare worker with PCR-confirmed SARS-CoV-2 infection or an uninfected control (not recorded which). Each CDR3 is given with its conserved first and last residue. The D gene is left open where the match is weak. Size is omitted from some rows. Given values are once, few, many or a class for expanded clones.

cdr3_aa	cdr3_nt	j_call	clone_size	d_call	v_call
CSARGGRRPGTEAFF	TGCAGTGCTAGAGGGGGTAGGAGGCCCGGCACTGAAGCTTTCTTT	TRBJ1-1	NA	NA	TRBV20-1
CASTPSGLSESPLHF	TGTGCCAGCACCCCTTCGGGGCTATCAGAATCACCCCTCCATTTT	TRBJ1-6	few	NA	TRBV7-3
CASSELASGILGDTQYF	TGTGCCAGCAGTGAACTGGCGAGCGGGATATTGGGAGATACGCAGTATTTT	TRBJ2-3	NA	TRBD2	TRBV6-1
CASTSRYYGYTF	TGTGCCAGCACCTCCCGATACTATGGCTACACCTTC	TRBJ1-2	NA	NA	TRBV28
CASSLAPSAGARDTQYF	TGTGCCAGCAGCTTAGCTCCTAGTGCGGGGGCGAGAGATACGCAGTATTTT	TRBJ2-3	NA	NA	TRBV11-2
CASSLFRVSGDTQYF	TGCGCCAGCAGCTTGTTTCGGGTTAGCGGAGATACGCAGTATTTT	TRBJ2-3	NA	NA	TRBV5-1
CASSPPGQKMNTEAFF	TGTGCCAGCAGCCCTCCGGGGCAGAAGATGAACACTGAAGCTTTCTTT	TRBJ1-1	NA	NA	TRBV28
CASSPGLYNEQFF	TGTGCCAGCTCACCGGGACTCTACAATGAGCAGTTCTTC	TRBJ2-1	many	NA	TRBV18
CASSIGLAGGISYNEQFF	TGTGCCAGTAGTATCGGGCTAGCGGGAGGGATATCCTACAATGAGCAGTTCTTC	TRBJ2-1	NA	TRBD2	TRBV19
CASSSPALGKGDEQFF	TGTGCCAGCAGCTCACCTGCCCTGGGGAAAGGCGATGAGCAGTTCTTC	TRBJ2-1	few	NA	TRBV7-3
CASTAAPNYGYTF	TGTGCCAGCACCGCGGCGCCTAACTATGGCTACACCTTC	TRBJ1-2	many	NA	TRBV2
CSASELAAQPPNEQFF	TGCAGTGCTAGTGAGCTAGCGGCCCAACCCCCTAATGAGCAGTTCTTC	TRBJ2-1	few	TRBD2	TRBV20-1
CASSIDQIKRGNQPQHF	TGTGCCAGTAGTATAGATCAGATTAAGAGGGGCAATCAGCCCCAGCATTTT	TRBJ1-5	NA	NA	TRBV19
CASSLGSSGELFF	TGTGCCAGCAGCTTAGGTTCTTCGGGGGAGCTGTTTTTT	TRBJ2-2	many	NA	TRBV11-3
CASSQEISGSNEQFF	TGTGCCAGCAGCCAAGAAATCAGCGGGAGCAATGAGCAGTTCTTC	TRBJ2-1	NA	TRBD2	TRBV3-1
CASSYPGQGVYEQFF	TGTGCCAGCAGTTACCCTGGACAGGGGGTGTATGAGCAGTTCTTC	TRBJ2-1	NA	TRBD1	TRBV6-5
CASSQAGFTGELFF	TGTGCCAGCAGCCAAGCGGGATTCACCGGGGAGCTGTTTTTT	TRBJ2-2	many	NA	TRBV14
CVSKGGANTGELFF	TGTGTCAGCAAAGGCGGCGCGAACACCGGGGAGCTGTTTTTT	TRBJ2-2	NA	NA	TRBV6-6
CSATVENTGELFF	TGCAGTGCCACAGTAGAAAACACCGGGGAGCTGTTTTTT	TRBJ2-2	few	NA	TRBV20-1
CASSESLAGNYNEQFF	TGCGCCAGCAGTGAGTCACTAGCGGGAAACTACAATGAGCAGTTCTTC	TRBJ2-1	few	TRBD2	TRBV10-1
CASSLTGTSVSEQYF	TGTGCCAGCAGCCTCACCGGGACTAGCGTTAGCGAGCAGTACTTC	TRBJ2-7	NA	TRBD2	TRBV7-9
CASSELAKTGELFF	TGTGCCAGCAGTGAACTAGCGAAAACCGGGGAGCTGTTTTTT	TRBJ2-2	many	TRBD2	TRBV6-4
CASSPSTGTGYNEQFF	TGTGCCAGCAGCCCCTCAACAGGTACTGGGTACAATGAGCAGTTCTTC	TRBJ2-1	NA	NA	TRBV11-2
CASSPRGSQNSYEQYF	TGTGCCAGCAGCCCCCGAGGCAGCCAAAACTCCTACGAGCAGTACTTC	TRBJ2-7	NA	NA	TRBV5-5
CASSLGPTYEQYF	TGTGCCAGCAGTTTGGGACCCACCTACGAGCAGTACTTC	TRBJ2-7	NA	NA	TRBV28
CASSFSSDPNTEAFF	TGTGCCAGCAGTTTTTCCTCCGATCCGAACACTGAAGCTTTCTTT	TRBJ1-1	NA	NA	TRBV28
CASSSRGTANTEAFF	TGTGCCAGTAGTTCTAGAGGGACGGCGAACACTGAAGCTTTCTTT	TRBJ1-1	few	NA	TRBV19
CASSPLQGRDTEAFF	TGTGCCAGCAGCCCCTTACAGGGGCGAGACACTGAAGCTTTCTTT	TRBJ1-1	few	TRBD1	TRBV4-2
CASSAAGRPLEQYF	TGTGCCAGCAGCGCAGCGGGCAGGCCCCTCGAGCAGTACTTC	TRBJ2-7	many	NA	TRBV5-6
CASSQVGQGVQFF	TGTGCCAGCAGCCAAGTCGGACAGGGGGTTCAGTTCTTC	TRBJ2-1	many	TRBD1	TRBV3-1
CSAILPGTDTQYF	TGCAGTGCTATACTCCCGGGCACAGATACGCAGTATTTT	TRBJ2-3	NA	NA	TRBV20-1
CASSFTRPNTEAFF	TGTGCCAGCAGTTTTACCAGACCGAACACTGAAGCTTTCTTT	TRBJ1-1	NA	NA	TRBV27
CASSLGGVTNTEAFF	TGTGCCAGCAGCTTAGGCGGGGTAACGAACACTGAAGCTTTCTTT	TRBJ1-1	NA	NA	TRBV7-2
CASSPSQMNTEAFF	TGTGCCAGCTCACCTAGTCAGATGAACACTGAAGCTTTCTTT	TRBJ1-1	many	NA	TRBV18
CASSDGTTSSYEQYF	TGTGCCAGCAGCGACGGGACGACGAGCTCCTACGAGCAGTACTTC	TRBJ2-7	NA	NA	TRBV21-1
CASRRMGHLTDTQYF	TGTGCCAGCCGCCGGATGGGACACCTCACAGATACGCAGTATTTT	TRBJ2-3	NA	NA	TRBV7-6
CASSSRQGSTEAFF	TGTGCCAGCAGTTCACGACAGGGCAGCACTGAAGCTTTCTTT	TRBJ1-1	NA	TRBD1	TRBV27
CASSQDRGLAAANYGYTF	TGCGCCAGCAGTCAAGACAGGGGGCTGGCTGCAGCTAACTATGGCTACACCTTC	TRBJ1-2	many	TRBD1	TRBV4-1
CASSSDRDSNQPQHF	TGTGCCAGCAGCTCCGACAGGGATAGCAATCAGCCCCAGCATTTT	TRBJ1-5	few	TRBD1	TRBV7-9
CASSDEVSGRSTDTQYF	TGTGCCAGCAGTGACGAGGTGAGCGGGAGGAGCACAGATACGCAGTATTTT	TRBJ2-3	few	TRBD2	TRBV2
CSVTQAGGQETQYF	TGCAGCGTGACCCAGGCGGGCGGGCAAGAGACCCAGTACTTC	TRBJ2-5	many	NA	TRBV29-1
CATGPGSGGELFF	TGTGCCACCGGGCCCGGGAGCGGCGGGGAGCTGTTTTTT	TRBJ2-2	NA	NA	TRBV24-1